The source of this TCR beta chain is a study of T cell responses to AZD1222 COVID-19 vaccine. Measured with immunoSEQ multiplex PCR; TCRdb has only the in-frame clones, and not every one. The repertoire has approximately 100,000 clones, about 92% of them found once; the top ten carry roughly 1.2%. Per germline, CDR1 SQVTM and CDR2 ANQGSEA. With 6 bases clipped from V and 8 bases from J, the junction kept 11 bases outside the gene matches. The CDR3 runs to 13 residues. The sequences come from peripheral blood, collected on day 0 of AZD1222 vaccination. This sequence originates from an adult in good health. The chain uses TRBV29-1 and TRBJ1-2; TRBD1 agrees at 8 bases. CDR3 DNA: TGCAGCGTCCCTGAATTACAGGGGGGCGGCTACACCTTC. Its translation: CSVPELQGGGYTF.